This T cell receptor beta chain was found in a study of cytomegalovirus exposure and HLA in healthy donors. The PCR was carried out with 60 Vbeta primers and 13 Jbeta primers. Assay used: immunoSEQ multiplex PCR; TCRdb lists only in-frame clones, some missing. The table includes more than 90,000 clones, 70% detected once. This CDR3 has 16 amino acids. The germline gives CDR1 LNHDA, CDR2 SQIVND (reference sequence). V shed 6 bases, J shed 6 bases, and the junction held 14 bases outside the gene matches. The specimen was PBMCs. This chain connects TRBV19 to TRBJ2-3; 8 bases line up with TRBD1. The receptor was isolated from a man aged 25 to 40 in good health and CMV-seropositive. The CDR3 is CASSITGTGSSDTQYF. Here the CDR3 DNA reads TGTGCCAGTAGCATCACCGGGACAGGTTCATCCGATACGCAGTATTTT.